A single T cell receptor (beta chain) is shown here with its context. Its specificity is not known. This CDR3 spans 13 amino acids. The germline V gene has CDR1 MDHEN and CDR2 SYDVKM. Trimming left V 5 bases short and J 3 bases short, with 10 bases between. This sample was taken from a study of cytomegalovirus exposure and HLA in healthy donors. The PCR was carried out with 60 Vbeta primers and 13 Jbeta primers. TCRdb's table, derived via immunoSEQ multiplex PCR, lists solely in-frame clones and lacks some. The sample holds some 150,000 clones, 77% seen once. General study results and limits: A later analysis linked a missense DCLRE1C variant to TCR beta V- and J-gene trimming. Other equally common chains were less clonally expanded than HLA-associated TCR beta chains, a later analysis showed. Most subjects' HLA-A and HLA-B alleles were reportedly predicted from TCR beta sequences.

Input material: PBMCs. The chain joins TRBV28 to TRBJ1-1; tentatively, D is TRBD1 (6 bases). The source is a woman in her thirties or forties in good health and CMV-seronegative. As DNA, the CDR3 is TGTGCCAGCAGTACGGACAGTTACACTGAAGCTTTCTTT. Residues: CASSTDSYTEAFF.